A selection of T cell receptor beta chains follows, all from one sample in a study of T-cell reconstitution after alpha-beta-depleted transplantation in children. TCRdb re-analysed the PCR reads in MiXCR, keeping a single row per CDR3 protein. The data contain some 840,000 distinct CDR3 sequences, about 15% of them seen just once; the ten biggest clones take up about 5%. The specimen was PBMCs, mostly from graft donor cells, collected 360 days after TCRalphabeta/CD19-depleted stem cell transplant. The receptors come from a male patient under 18 who had a stem cell transplant for acute lymphoblastic leukemia, so the T cells may come from the graft donor. CDR3s include the opening cysteine and the closing phenylalanine or tryptophan. D genes are given only for firm matches. Size values are once, few and many counts, or a class for expanded clones, and some rows have none.

d_call,v_call,j_call,clone_size,cdr3_aa,cdr3_nt
-,TRBV7-8,TRBJ2-1,-,CASSLGVSGEQFF,TGTGCCAGCAGCTTAGGTGTTTCAGGTGAGCAGTTCTTC
-,TRBV9,TRBJ2-7,-,CASSVEMGEQYF,TGTGCCAGCAGCGTAGAGATGGGCGAGCAGTACTTC
-,TRBV6-1,TRBJ2-6,-,CASTGGSGANVLTF,TGTGCCAGCACGGGCGGCTCTGGGGCCAACGTCCTGACTTTC
-,TRBV7-7,TRBJ2-3,-,CASSLDLSSSFDTQYF,TGTGCCAGCAGCTTAGACCTGTCTAGCTCCTTCGATACGCAGTATTTT
TRBD1,TRBV6-1,TRBJ1-2,few,CASTRDSGFNYGYTF,TGTGCCAGCACCCGGGACAGTGGCTTTAACTATGGCTACACCTTC
-,TRBV6-5,TRBJ1-1,few,CASSLDSQNTEAFF,TGTGCCAGCAGCTTAGACAGTCAGAACACTGAAGCTTTCTTT
TRBD2,TRBV7-6,TRBJ2-3,-,CASSSGAGGSTDTQYF,TGTGCCAGCAGCTCTGGGGCGGGAGGCAGCACAGATACGCAGTATTTT
-,TRBV20-1,TRBJ2-3,few,CSARDTGTTDTQYF,TGCAGTGCTAGAGATACCGGGACGACAGATACGCAGTATTTT
TRBD2,TRBV5-1,TRBJ2-1,-,CASSVGLAGGWSYNEQIF,TGCGCCAGCAGCGTGGGACTAGCGGGAGGTTGGTCCTACAATGAGCAGATCTTC
TRBD2,TRBV12-3/TRBV12-4,TRBJ2-1,many,CASSPGLAEYNEQFF,TGTGCCAGCAGTCCTGGACTAGCCGAGTACAATGAGCAGTTCTTC
-,TRBV5-1,TRBJ1-1,many,CASSLVSGIEGFTEAFF,TGCGCCAGCAGCTTGGTTTCGGGGATTGAGGGTTTCACTGAAGCTTTCTTT
-,TRBV7-2,TRBJ1-2,few,CASSLLFGRGTELYRVYGYTF,TGTGCCAGCAGCTTATTATTTGGTAGAGGGACGGAGCTATACCGAGTCTATGGCTACACCTTC
TRBD1,TRBV7-3,TRBJ1-1,-,CASSWTGTVPPGEAFF,TGTGCCAGCAGCTGGACAGGGACGGTGCCCCCCGGTGAAGCTTTCTTT
-,TRBV20-1,TRBJ2-3,few,CSARDPYGEMQYF,TGCAGTGCTAGAGATCCCTATGGGGAGATGCAGTATTTT
-,TRBV20-1,TRBJ1-1,-,CSARVPYGRQGPPYMNTEAFF,TGCAGTGCTAGAGTTCCCTACGGCCGTCAAGGGCCCCCATACATGAACACTGAAGCTTTCTTT
TRBD1,TRBV20-1,TRBJ2-2,many,CSAAGQGNTGELFF,TGCAGTGCCGCCGGACAGGGAAACACCGGGGAGCTGTTTTTT
-,TRBV12-3/TRBV12-4,TRBJ2-2,-,CASSLAGVRTGELFF,TGTGCCAGCAGTTTAGCGGGAGTACGCACCGGGGAGCTGTTTTTT
TRBD2,TRBV5-1,TRBJ2-1,-,CASSLAFPSGSKVEQFF,TGCGCCAGCAGCTTGGCCTTTCCCAGCGGGAGTAAGGTTGAGCAGTTCTTC